This entry lists 24 T cell receptor beta chains sequenced from one sample in a study of blood T cell repertoires in COVID-19. Repertoires were generated with immunoSEQ multiplex PCR, while TCRdb's copy carries only in-frame clones and drops some. The sample lists under 250,000 clones, approximately 80% occurring once. Input material: PBMCs or T cells enriched from blood (not recorded which). All receptors come from a woman aged 40 to 50 with acute COVID-19.

This clone was seen a few times. The chain recombines TRBV7-3 with TRBJ2-2; maybe TRBD2 (6 bases). This CDR3 is built from 16 residues. CDR1 SGHTA and CDR2 FQGTGA come from the germline V gene. The germline V and J ends were trimmed by 2 bases and 4 bases, with 14 bases remaining between them. In DNA, the CDR3 is TGTGCCAGCAGCTTAGTCCCGGGAGCGGGCACCGGGGAGCTGTTTTTT. It codes for CASSLVPGAGTGELFF. The whole variable domain, remainder taken from reference TRBV7-3 and TRBJ2-2, is GAGVSQTPSNKVTEKGKYVELRCDPISGHTALYWYRQSLGQGPEFLIYFQGTGAADDSGLPNDRFFAVRPEGSVSTLKIQRTERGDSAVYLCASSLVPGAGTGELFFGEGSRLTVL.

This clone has only a few counts. The J gene is TRBJ2-1, the V gene TRBV6-5; TRBD2 matches at 9 bases. The CDR3 sequence is 15 residues long. After removal of 6 bases from V and 0 bases from J, the junction contained 3 bases not matched to a gene. Per the germline V gene, CDR1 is MNHEY and CDR2 is SVGAGI. The CDR3 bases are TGTGCCAGCAGCTTTAGCGGGAGCTCCTACAATGAGCAGTTCTTC. Its translation: CASSFSGSSYNEQFF.

The rearrangement joins TRBV5-4 to TRBJ1-4; 8 bases are a match to TRBD1. Germline V gene lookup returns CDR1 SGHNT and CDR2 YYREEE (reference sequence). CDR3 length equals 15 residues. The J segment lost 6 bases and the V segment lost 3 bases, leaving 7 bases of the junction unmatched. CDR3 residues: CASSSSGGPYEKLFF. CDR3 nucleotide sequence: TGTGCCAGCAGCTCCTCAGGGGGCCCGTATGAAAAACTGTTTTTT.

The V gene is TRBV6-5, the J gene TRBJ2-1; the match to TRBD2 covers 8 bases. This CDR3 contains 14 residues. Germline V gene sequence: CDR1 MNHEY, CDR2 SVGAGI. V lost 2 bases to trimming and J lost 10 bases; unmatched junction nucleotides: 7. This chain's CDR3 is CASSYDGTRKEQFF. The CDR3 DNA is TGTGCCAGCAGTTACGATGGGACTAGGAAGGAGCAGTTCTTC.

The V and J genes are TRBV7-6 and TRBJ2-3; 8 positions match TRBD2. Germline-derived CDR1 and CDR2 are SGHVS and FNYEAQ. The CDR3 has 16 residues. The V gene end was trimmed by 3 bases and the J gene end by 2 bases; junction bases not matched to a gene: 7. CDR3 protein: CASSFYSGASTDTQYF. CDR3 nucleotides: TGTGCCAGCAGCTTTTATAGCGGGGCATCCACAGATACGCAGTATTTT.

The CDR3 DNA reads TGTGCCTGGAGTGTTCTGGGGCGGACTGAAGCTTTCTTT. It specifies CAWSVLGRTEAFF. The chain has TRBV30 and TRBJ1-1; D is possibly TRBD1 (5 bases). Germline CDR1 and CDR2: GTSNPN and SVGIG (reference sequence). CDR3 size: 13 residues. V gave up 0 bases and J gave up 5 bases, with 10 bases separating them.

This clone was found a few times. This rearrangement joins TRBV10-2 to TRBJ2-5; 9 bases agree with TRBD1. After removal of 8 bases from V and 5 bases from J, the junction contained 3 bases not matched to a gene. Germline V gene sequence: CDR1 WSHSY, CDR2 SAAADI. The CDR3 spans 12 residues. The CDR3 DNA sequence: TGCGCCAGCGGGACAGGGAGGGAGACCCAGTACTTC. This encodes CASGTGRETQYF.

In nucleotides, the CDR3 is TGTGCCAGCAGCCCAAGCGTCGCCCCTCAGAATGAGCAGTTCTTC. This sequence encodes CASSPSVAPQNEQFF. The V call is TRBV11-3, the J call TRBJ2-1, with D hard to call. The CDR3 sequence is 15 residues long. The V gene lost 5 bases and the J gene lost 7 bases, with 18 bases spanning the gap. Germline loops: CDR1 SGHNT, CDR2 YENEEA.

The CDR3 is CASSIQMGGTEAFF. CDR3 DNA: TGTGCCAGTAGTATTCAGATGGGGGGCACTGAAGCTTTCTTT. The chain combines TRBV19 with TRBJ1-1; D might be TRBD1 (5 bases). CDR3 length: 14 amino acids. Trimming pared 3 bases from V and 4 bases from J, leaving 12 bases between. Germline CDR1 reads LNHDA; CDR2 reads SQIVND (reference sequence).

This clone was observed a few times. The chain employs TRBV7-2 and TRBJ1-2, with a tentative D call TRBD1 (5 bases). The CDR3 extends over 14 amino acids. In germline, CDR1 is SGHTA, CDR2 FQGNSA. Trimming took 4 bases from V and 4 from J, leaving 13 bases between them. CDR3 residues: CASSWNPGSYGYTF. The CDR3 bases are TGTGCCAGCAGCTGGAATCCAGGGTCCTATGGCTACACCTTC.

This chain connects TRBV6-4 to TRBJ1-1; D is undetermined. The length of the CDR3 is 15 residues. Looked up from germline, CDR1 is MRHNA and CDR2 is SNTAGT. With 0 bases removed from V and 5 bases from J, the gap between germline ends came to 13 bases. CDR3: CASSDSRAGLTEAFF. CDR3 nucleotides: TGTGCCAGCAGTGACTCGAGGGCAGGTTTGACTGAAGCTTTCTTT.

The chain joins TRBV4-1 to TRBJ2-7, with D maybe TRBD2 (5 bases). Germline CDR1 and CDR2: MGHRA and YSYEKL. The V end lost 3 bases, the J end lost 2 bases, and 14 bases lay between the germline ends. CDR3 length: 15 amino acids. Here the CDR3 reads CASSQPGLAPYEQYF. CDR3 DNA: TGCGCCAGCAGCCAGCCGGGCCTAGCCCCCTACGAGCAGTACTTC.

This clone was seen just once. The genes are TRBV28 and TRBJ2-3; D remains ambiguous. The V end was cut by 6 bases, the J end by 1 base, with 14 bases between. The germline V gene has CDR1 MDHEN and CDR2 SYDVKM. This CDR3 is 15 amino acids long. DNA of the CDR3: TGTGCCAGCAGCGCCGAACGCTATGGCACAGATACGCAGTATTTT. It yields the protein CASSAERYGTDTQYF.

The V and J genes are TRBV18 and TRBJ1-2; D is possibly TRBD1 (5 bases). Germline V gives CDR1 KGHSH, CDR2 LQKENI. The CDR3 contains 15 residues. V shed 3 bases and J shed 8 bases, with 19 bases lying between them. The DNA of the CDR3 is TGTGCCAGCTCACCTGAACGGGGGAGGGTCGGAGGCTACACCTTC. Its translation: CASSPERGRVGGYTF.

The chain has TRBV24-1 and TRBJ1-2; D remains ambiguous. The CDR3 consists of 14 residues. The V gene's germline CDR1 is KGHDR and CDR2 SFDVKD. The V gene lost 4 bases and the J gene lost 2 bases, with 10 bases spanning the gap. The CDR3 bases are TGTGCCACCAGTGAGAGGGAATCGAACTATGGCTACACCTTC. Translating gives CATSERESNYGYTF.

This chain joins TRBV6-5 and TRBJ1-1; D may be TRBD1 (6 bases). The V end lost 7 bases, the J end lost 0 bases, and 12 bases lay between the germline ends. The germline V gene has CDR1 MNHEY and CDR2 SVGAGI. The CDR3 consists of 14 residues. CDR3 nucleotides: TGTGCCAGCACCATGGACAGTTTGAACACTGAAGCTTTCTTT. Translated, it gives CASTMDSLNTEAFF.

V gene TRBV9 combines with J gene TRBJ1-1; D remains unclear. Germline V gene data show CDR1 as SGDLS and CDR2 as YYNGEE. With 6 bases removed from V and 6 bases from J, the gap between germline ends came to 21 bases. This CDR3 has 15 amino acids. In DNA form, the CDR3 reads TGTGCCAGCACCCACGAGGTGGGTACGGCCGCTGAAGCTTTCTTT. This gives the protein CASTHEVGTAAEAFF. The variable domain in full, with the rest retrieved from reference TRBV9 and TRBJ1-1, is DSGVTQTPKHLITATGQRVTLRCSPRSGDLSVYWYQQSLDQGLQFLIQYYNGEERAKGNILERFSAQQFPDLHSELNLSSLELGDSALYFCASTHEVGTAAEAFFGQGTRLTVV.

The chain has TRBV7-2 and TRBJ1-6; 8 nucleotides agree with TRBD1. The CDR3 is 14 residues long. The V gene's germline CDR1 is SGHTA and CDR2 FQGNSA. J was trimmed by 6 bases and V by 5 bases; bases with no gene match: 3. The CDR3 loop is CASSLDRGNSPLHF. In DNA, the CDR3 is TGTGCCAGCAGCCTCGACAGGGGTAATTCACCCCTCCACTTT.

The chain employs TRBV5-6 and TRBJ2-7; perhaps TRBD2 as D (5 bases). Trimming stripped 0 bases from V and 0 bases from J, with 10 bases between. Germline CDR1 and CDR2: SGHDT and YYEEEE. This CDR3 contains 15 residues. CDR3 sequence reads: CASSLGLRDSYEQYF. The CDR3 DNA sequence: TGTGCCAGCAGCTTGGGACTAAGAGACTCCTACGAGCAGTACTTC.

The gene calls are TRBV12-3 or TRBV12-4 and TRBJ1-2, with no clear D. Trimming took off 0 bases at V and 4 bases at J, with 6 bases between the two ends. The CDR3 consists of 13 residues. Written as DNA, the CDR3 is TGTGCCAGCAGTTTAGCAGAGGCCTATGGCTACACCTTC. Protein sequence: CASSLAEAYGYTF.

The rearrangement uses TRBV3-1 (or the pseudogene TRBV3-2) and TRBJ2-1; 15 positions match TRBD2. The J segment lost 8 bases and the V segment lost 3 bases, leaving 5 bases of the junction unmatched. The CDR3 totals 16 residues. The germline gives CDR1 LGHDT, CDR2 YNNKEL (reference sequence). CDR3 region: CASSQRGLAGGYEQFF. The DNA of the CDR3 is TGTGCCAGCAGCCAGAGGGGACTAGCGGGGGGTTATGAGCAGTTCTTC.

The chain combines TRBV9 with TRBJ2-7; D may be TRBD1 (6 bases). Germline CDR1 reads SGDLS; CDR2 reads YYNGEE. The germline V and J ends were trimmed by 0 bases and 2 bases, with 12 bases remaining between them. The CDR3 has 15 amino acids. CDR3 DNA: TGTGCCAGCAGCGTAGCGACAGGCAGCACCTACGAGCAGTACTTC. Its translation: CASSVATGSTYEQYF.

The chain is built from TRBV3-1 (or the pseudogene TRBV3-2) and TRBJ2-5; TRBD2 aligns across 12 bases. The CDR3 spans 15 residues. With V trimmed by 5 bases and J by 5 bases, 6 bases remained unmatched. Germline V gives CDR1 LGHDT, CDR2 YNNKEL (reference sequence). CDR3 bases: TGTGCCAGCAGCGAACGGACTAGCGGGGCGGAGACCCAGTACTTC. Translation gives CASSERTSGAETQYF.

The V gene is TRBV5-1, the J gene TRBJ2-3; 10 bases align to TRBD2. There are 17 residues in the CDR3. After removal of 1 base from V and 2 bases from J, the junction contained 7 bases not matched to a gene. From germline, CDR1 is SGHRS and CDR2 YFSETQ. The chain's CDR3 is CASSLTILAGTTDTQYF. CDR3 coding DNA: TGCGCCAGCAGCTTGACGATACTAGCGGGAACCACAGATACGCAGTATTTT.